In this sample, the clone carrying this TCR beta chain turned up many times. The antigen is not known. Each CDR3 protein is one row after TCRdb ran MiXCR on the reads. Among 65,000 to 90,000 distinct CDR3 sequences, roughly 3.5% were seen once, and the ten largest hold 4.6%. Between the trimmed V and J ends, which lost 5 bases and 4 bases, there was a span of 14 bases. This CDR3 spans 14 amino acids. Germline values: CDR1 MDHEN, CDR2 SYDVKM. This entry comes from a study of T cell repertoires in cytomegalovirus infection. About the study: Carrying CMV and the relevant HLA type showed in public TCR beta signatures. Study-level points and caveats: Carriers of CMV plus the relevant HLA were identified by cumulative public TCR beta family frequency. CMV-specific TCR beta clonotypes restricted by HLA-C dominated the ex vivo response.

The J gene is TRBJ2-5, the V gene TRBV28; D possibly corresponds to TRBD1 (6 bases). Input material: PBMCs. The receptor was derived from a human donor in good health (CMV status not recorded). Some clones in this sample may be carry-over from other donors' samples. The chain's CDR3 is CASSLLQGRETQYF. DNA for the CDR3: TGTGCCAGCAGTCTCCTACAGGGTCGAGAGACCCAGTACTTC.